These 27 T cell receptor beta chains were all obtained from the same sample, sequenced in a study of regulatory T cells in long-lasting Graves disease. Through Arm-PCR of CDR3 regions and iRepertoire HTBI primers, TCR beta libraries were built. One entry per CDR3 protein results from TCRdb running MiXCR on the multiplex PCR reads. The sample records about 290,000 distinct CDR3 sequences, under 25% being singletons. Specified time point: persistent/refractory GD, antithyroid drugs over 5 years with positive TRAb. Isolated PBMC RNA provided the starting material for the TCR library. The sequencing used peripheral blood mononuclear cells (PBMCs), collected when the disease was refractory, from a patient treated with antithyroid drugs. The source of these receptors is a female donor with Graves disease.

V and J are TRBV18 and TRBJ2-7, with D tentatively TRBD1 or TRBD2 (5 bases each). Germline CDR1 and CDR2: KGHSH and LQKENI. The V gene lost 3 bases and the J gene lost 3 bases, with 12 bases spanning the gap. There are 14 residues in the CDR3. CDR3 coding DNA: TGTGCCAGCTCACCTGGGGACGGCCGCTACGAGCAGTACTTC. Translated: CASSPGDGRYEQYF.

This clonotype showed up many times. V and J are TRBV2 and TRBJ1-1; TRBD1 matches at 7 bases. The trim removed 4 bases at V and 5 bases at J, leaving 7 bases unmatched. This CDR3 has 14 residues. Germline-derived CDR1 and CDR2 are SNHLY and FYNNEI. DNA of the CDR3: TGTGCCAGCAGTGCCTACAGGGGCCCTACTGAAGCTTTCTTT. Amino acids: CASSAYRGPTEAFF.

This clonotype was detected a few times. CDR3 in DNA: TGTGCCAGCAGTCCTATCGGGACAGGGGCTGAACAGCCCCAGCATTTT. Amino acid sequence: CASSPIGTGAEQPQHF. The chain links TRBV27 to TRBJ1-5, with 10 positions matching TRBD1. The germline V gene encodes CDR1 MNHEY and CDR2 SMNVEV (reference sequence). The CDR3 is 16 residues long. V lost 5 bases to trimming and J lost 7 bases; unmatched junction nucleotides: 11.

This clonotype came up many times. The gene calls are TRBV12-3 or TRBV12-4 and TRBJ1-1; D gene unclear. V was cut by 3 bases and J by 1 base, with 9 bases left in between. CDR3 length: 14 amino acids. The CDR3 is CASSLRQQNTEAFF. The DNA of the CDR3 is TGTGCCAGCAGTTTGAGACAACAGAACACTGAAGCTTTCTTT.

The J gene is TRBJ1-2, the V gene TRBV20-1; D call uncertain. Trimming stripped 3 bases from V and 4 bases from J, with 0 bases between. The CDR3 covers 9 residues. Germline V gene lookup returns CDR1 DFQATT and CDR2 SNEGSKA (reference sequence). CDR3 bases: TGCAGTGCTAGCTATGGCTACACCTTC. Translating it yields CSASYGYTF.

This chain uses TRBV11-2 with TRBJ2-2, with 7 bases fitting TRBD2. The CDR3 loop spans 14 amino acids. V was clipped by 5 bases and J by 9 bases; unmatched bases: 9. Germline assignment: CDR1 SGHAT and CDR2 FQNNGV. The CDR3 spells CASSKEGGPWELFF. The CDR3 DNA sequence: TGTGCCAGCAGCAAAGAGGGAGGGCCCTGGGAGCTGTTTTTT.

In its sample, this clonotype was seen many times. The chain has TRBV7-6 and TRBJ1-2; no clear D gene. Germline V gene sequence: CDR1 SGHVS, CDR2 FNYEAQ. V lost 2 bases to trimming and J lost 7 bases, with 11 bases between them. The CDR3 runs to 13 residues. CDR3: CASSLLARSGYTF. In nucleotides, the CDR3 is TGTGCCAGCAGCTTACTTGCGCGTTCTGGCTACACCTTC.

The genes are TRBV7-6 and TRBJ2-7; 9 nucleotides match TRBD1. Losses at the gene ends were 5 bases for V and 3 bases for J; bases not matched to a gene: 5. Germline V gene lookup returns CDR1 SGHVS and CDR2 FNYEAQ. There are 14 residues in the CDR3. CDR3 DNA: TGTGCCAGCAGCCCTAGGACAGGGGACTACGAGCAGTACTTC. It specifies CASSPRTGDYEQYF.

This chain joins TRBV29-1 and TRBJ1-2; TRBD1 aligns across 7 bases. V shed 6 bases, J shed 12 bases, and the junction held 13 bases outside the gene matches. Germline loops: CDR1 SQVTM, CDR2 ANQGSEA. The CDR3 contains 12 residues. The CDR3 coding sequence is TGCAGCGTCAGAGGACAGGACCCCGACCACACCTTC. Protein sequence: CSVRGQDPDHTF.

The CDR3 nucleotides read TGTGCCAGCAGTTTACCCCTCGGGCTAGCGGGAAGCACAGATACGCAGTATTTT. Translating gives CASSLPLGLAGSTDTQYF. The chain links TRBV28 to TRBJ2-3; 9 positions agree with TRBD2. The CDR3 totals 18 residues. CDR1 MDHEN and CDR2 SYDVKM come from the germline V gene. The V segment lost 2 bases and the J segment 0 bases; nucleotides outside the gene matches: 9.

This clonotype has only a few counts. The chain carries TRBV7-9 and TRBJ1-5; 9 bases map to TRBD1. The CDR3 has 18 amino acids. With V trimmed by 5 bases and J by 0 bases, 11 bases remained unmatched. The germline CDR1 and CDR2 sequences are SEHNR and FQNEAQ (reference sequence). The CDR3 DNA follows: TGTGCCAGCAGCGTATACAGGGGGCTCCTACGTAGCAATCAGCCCCAGCATTTT. It specifies CASSVYRGLLRSNQPQHF.

On this clonotype: A much larger clone differs by one base, so this may be a read error. This chain uses TRBV7-2 with TRBJ1-5; 8 bases map to TRBD1. Germline loops: CDR1 SGHTA, CDR2 FQGNSA. This CDR3 has 17 amino acids. The junction had 13 bases not matched to a gene; V was cut back by 4 bases and J by 5 bases. In nucleotides, the CDR3 is TGTGCCAGCAGCTCAGAACGTGTCGGACAGGGTTATCAGCCCCAGCATTTT. It specifies CASSSERVGQGYQPQHF.

V usage is TRBV6-5 and J usage is TRBJ1-5; TRBD1 agrees at 8 bases. Germline V CDR1 and CDR2: MNHEY, SVGAGI. The CDR3 length is 15 residues. After removal of 6 bases from V and 2 bases from J, the junction contained 6 bases not matched to a gene. The DNA of the CDR3 is TGTGCCAGCAGATACGGACAGGGCGGCAATCAGCCCCAGCATTTT. It is translated as CASRYGQGGNQPQHF.

There are many counts of this clonotype. The chain is built from TRBV28 and TRBJ2-2; 7 nucleotides agree with TRBD1. Germline V lookup: CDR1 MDHEN, CDR2 SYDVKM. J was trimmed by 5 bases and V by 2 bases; bases with no gene match: 8. The length of the CDR3 is 16 residues. The CDR3 DNA reads as TGTGCCAGCAGTTTAGGGGACAGCTATCAAACCGGGGAGCTGTTTTTT. Its translation: CASSLGDSYQTGELFF.

This clonotype was counted ten times or more. The chain has TRBV27 and TRBJ1-4; no reliable D call. Trimming shortened V by 8 bases and J by 7 bases, and 14 bases separated the two germline ends. CDR3 length: 13 residues. Germline V gene lookup returns CDR1 MNHEY and CDR2 SMNVEV (reference sequence). Here the CDR3 reads CASSGAPSEKLFF. Here the CDR3 DNA reads TGTGCCAGCTCGGGAGCCCCGAGTGAAAAACTGTTTTTT.

This clonotype appeared a few times. DNA for the CDR3: TGCGCCAGCAGCAGTAACCGGGACACCAACATTCAGTACTTC. This translates into CASSSNRDTNIQYF. The rearrangement uses TRBV5-1 and TRBJ2-4, with a tentative D call TRBD1 (6 bases). Germline CDR1 SGHRS, CDR2 YFSETQ. The V end was cut by 4 bases, the J end by 7 bases, with 15 bases between. The CDR3 has 14 residues.

V and J are TRBV6-1 and TRBJ1-3; 12 bases match TRBD1. J gave up 2 bases and V 4 bases, and 15 bases lay outside the gene matches. This CDR3 has 20 amino acids. Germline lookup yields CDR1 MNHNS and CDR2 SASEGT. CDR3 sequence: CASSALPGTGGSQPGNTIYF. CDR3 nucleotides: TGTGCCAGCAGTGCCCTACCCGGGACAGGGGGCTCCCAGCCTGGAAACACCATATATTTT.

V and J are TRBV6-4 and TRBJ2-7; 8 positions agree with TRBD1. Germline CDR1 MRHNA, CDR2 SNTAGT. This CDR3 spans 16 amino acids. V was clipped by 2 bases and J by 6 bases; unmatched bases: 12. In DNA form, the CDR3 reads TGTGCCAGCAGTGACCCGCCGGACAGGGTATGCGGCGAGCAGTACTTC. This gives the protein CASSDPPDRVCGEQYF.

This clonotype came up a few times. The rearrangement joins TRBV5-1 to TRBJ1-1; 7 bases line up with TRBD1. Trimming at V came to 1 base and at J to 5 bases, leaving 5 bases not matched to a gene. Germline V lookup: CDR1 SGHRS, CDR2 YFSETQ. The CDR3 contains 14 residues. As DNA, the CDR3 is TGCGCCAGCAGCTTGAGGGGGCCGAGTACTGAAGCTTTCTTT. Protein product: CASSLRGPSTEAFF. The whole variable domain, filled in from reference TRBV5-1 and TRBJ1-1, reads KAGVTQTPRYLIKTRGQQVTLSCSPISGHRSVSWYQQTPGQGLQFLFEYFSETQRNKGNFPGRFSGRQFSNSRSEMNVSTLELGDSALYLCASSLRGPSTEAFFGQGTRLTVV.

J is TRBJ1-1 and V is TRBV19; weak D call: TRBD1 (5 bases). V lost 1 base, J lost 7 bases, and 10 bases lay in between. The CDR3 extends over 13 amino acids. Germline values: CDR1 LNHDA, CDR2 SQIVND (reference sequence). The CDR3 spells CASSIVGTFEAFF. CDR3 DNA: TGTGCCAGTAGTATAGTCGGGACGTTTGAAGCTTTCTTT. The variable domain in full, completed from reference TRBV19 and TRBJ1-1, reads DGGITQSPKYLFRKEGQNVTLSCEQNLNHDAMYWYRQDPGQGLRLIYYSQIVNDFQKGDIAEGYSVSREKKESFPLTVTSAQKNPTAFYLCASSIVGTFEAFFGQGTRLTVV.

The chain couples TRBV27 to TRBJ1-5; the match to TRBD1 covers 11 bases. The V segment lost 8 bases and the J segment 7 bases; nucleotides outside the gene matches: 7. CDR3 length: 14 residues. Germline CDR1 reads MNHEY; CDR2 reads SMNVEV (reference sequence). The DNA of the CDR3 is TGTGCCAGCTCTCGGACAGGGGGCGTCCAGCCCCAGCATTTT. This sequence encodes CASSRTGGVQPQHF.

This chain connects TRBV6-2 or TRBV6-3 to TRBJ2-1; 10 positions agree with TRBD2. CDR1 MNHEY and CDR2 SVGEGT come from the germline V gene. V lost 5 bases to trimming and J lost 4 bases; unmatched junction nucleotides: 5. CDR3 length: 15 residues. CDR3 protein: CASSDGLAEYNEQFF. Written as DNA, the CDR3 is TGTGCCAGCAGTGATGGACTAGCGGAGTACAATGAGCAGTTCTTC.

This clonotype was counted at least ten times. The chain is built from TRBV3-1 and TRBJ2-7; the match to TRBD2 covers 13 bases. This CDR3 is 15 amino acids long. With 4 bases clipped from V and 4 bases from J, the junction kept 4 bases outside the gene matches. The germline gives CDR1 LGHDT, CDR2 YNNKEL (reference sequence). CDR3 DNA sequence: TGTGCCAGCAGCCTACGGACTAGCGGGAGTTACGAGCAGTACTTC. Amino acid sequence: CASSLRTSGSYEQYF.

This clonotype was counted many times. The rearrangement uses TRBV11-2 and TRBJ2-5; tentatively, D is TRBD1 or TRBD2 (6 bases each). V was clipped by 5 bases and J by 2 bases, with 12 bases between them. CDR3 length equals 14 residues. Per the germline V gene, CDR1 is SGHAT and CDR2 is FQNNGV. CDR3 coding DNA: TGTGCCAGCAGCGTACGGAGGGGGCAAGAGACCCAGTACTTC. Its translation: CASSVRRGQETQYF.

J is TRBJ2-2 and V is TRBV7-8; unclear D gene. Trimming pared 5 bases from V and 2 bases from J, leaving 9 bases between. The CDR3 is made up of 14 amino acids. Germline CDR1 SGHVS, CDR2 FQNEAQ. In DNA, the CDR3 is TGTGCCAGCAGCACCAACTTTAACACCGGGGAGCTGTTTTTT. This translates into CASSTNFNTGELFF.

This clonotype was seen a handful of times. V gene TRBV5-1 combines with J gene TRBJ2-7; D is undetermined. V was clipped by 7 bases and J by 4 bases, with 12 bases between them. Germline CDR1 is SGHRS and CDR2 is YFSETQ. The length of the CDR3 is 12 residues. The CDR3 protein is CASFIFPYEQYF. The CDR3, as DNA: TGCGCCAGCTTCATCTTTCCGTACGAGCAGTACTTC.

J is TRBJ2-2 and V is TRBV7-9; TRBD2 aligns across 10 bases. Per germline, CDR1 SEHNR and CDR2 FQNEAQ (reference sequence). CDR3 size: 14 residues. This chain's CDR3 is CASIAGGNTGELFF. For the CDR3, the DNA is TGTGCATCCATAGCGGGAGGGAACACCGGGGAGCTGTTTTTT.